This TCR beta chain was captured by sequencing in a study of Ad26.COV2.S vaccination and SARS-CoV-2 variants. As for the study in general: Donor got 5x10^10 or 1x10^11 viral particles of Ad26.COV2.S. Study-wide findings and caveats: Non-spike TCR breadth was similar in vaccine and placebo recipients. Placebo recipients trailed vaccine recipients in spike-specific TCR breadth.

Germline CDR1 MNHEY, CDR2 SVGAGI. V lost 4 bases to trimming and J lost 0 bases, with 13 bases between them. The CDR3 runs 15 residues. Treatment denoted: 15 to 20 received Ad26.COV2.S at low or high dose, single or two shots; 5 received placebo; per-sample allocation not given. Vaccine and placebo recipients were sampled on day 63 after the first injection. The shot given was an Ad26 vector that makes Wuhan-strain SARS-CoV-2 spike. The repertoire was sequenced with immunoSEQ multiplex PCR; TCRdb's copy has only in-frame clones and lacks some. Altogether some 640,000 clones are present, around 89% being singletons, with the ten largest covering around 1.4%. With regard to this clone: Its antigen is undetermined.

This clonotype was sampled from a person between 18 and 65 years old who received the Ad26.COV2.S COVID-19 vaccine or a placebo. The specimen was peripheral blood, collected in a trial of Ad26.COV2.S vaccine versus placebo. The rearrangement uses TRBV6-5 and TRBJ2-7; no clear D. CDR3 sequence (DNA): TGTGCCAGCAGTTCGTGGACCAAAAACTCCTACGAGCAGTACTTC. It encodes CASSSWTKNSYEQYF.